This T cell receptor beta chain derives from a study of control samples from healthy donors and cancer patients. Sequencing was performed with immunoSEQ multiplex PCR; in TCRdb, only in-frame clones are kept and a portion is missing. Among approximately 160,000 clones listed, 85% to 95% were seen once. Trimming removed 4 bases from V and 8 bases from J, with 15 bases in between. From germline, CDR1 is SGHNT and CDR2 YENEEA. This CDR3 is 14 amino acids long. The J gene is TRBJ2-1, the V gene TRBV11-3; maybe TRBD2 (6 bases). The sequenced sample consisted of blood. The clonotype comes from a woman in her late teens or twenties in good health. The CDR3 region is CASSYLTSSDEQFF. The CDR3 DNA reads TGTGCCAGCAGCTACTTGACTAGTTCGGATGAGCAGTTCTTC. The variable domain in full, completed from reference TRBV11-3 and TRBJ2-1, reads EAGVVQSPRYKIIEKKQPVAFWCNPISGHNTLYWYLQNLGQGPELLIRYENEEAVDDSQLPKDRFSAERLKGVDSTLKIQPAELGDSAVYLCASSYLTSSDEQFFGPGTRLTVL.